This T cell receptor beta chain was found in a study of shared clonotypes between healthy human individuals. Repertoires were generated with immunoSEQ multiplex PCR, while TCRdb's copy carries only in-frame clones and drops some. This sample has about 500,000 clones, with about 74% found just once. CDR1 and CDR2 (germline): LGHNA, YSLEER. The length of the CDR3 is 15 residues. The V and J ends lost 0 bases and 0 bases respectively, with 8 bases between them. The chain recombines TRBV4-3 with TRBJ1-1; no clear D gene. The TCR was taken from a middle-aged woman in good health. Some clones in this sample may be carry-over from other donors' samples. Sequenced: PBMCs. Here the CDR3 DNA reads TGCGCCAGCAGCCAAGAAACTCGTATGAACACTGAAGCTTTCTTT. Translation: CASSQETRMNTEAFF.